A selection of T cell receptor beta chains follows, all from one sample in a study of response to subunit inactivated influenza vaccine. TCRdb independently ran MiXCR on the RT-PCR reads; one entry per CDR3 protein. The sample has approximately 680,000 distinct CDR3 sequences, 15% to 17% seen once. The specimen comprised PBMCs from blood, sampled roughly 12 days after vaccination. The receptors were gathered from a man aged 50 or older who received an inactivated influenza vaccine. Each CDR3 is given with its conserved first and last residue. The D gene is left open where the match is weak. Clone size is stated in some rows and not others, as once, few, many or a class when expanded.

d_gene	j_gene	v_gene	abundance	CDR3aa	CDR3nt
NA	TRBJ2-7	TRBV7-2	NA	CASSPRPGLSYEQYF	TGTGCCAGCAGCCCTAGGCCGGGTCTTTCCTACGAGCAGTACTTC
NA	TRBJ2-7	TRBV5-1	many	CASSLTTGGTYEQYF	TGCGCCAGCAGCTTGACGACAGGAGGAACCTACGAGCAGTACTTC
TRBD1	TRBJ1-2	TRBV4-2	many	CASSQETGGPYGYTF	TGTGCCAGCAGCCAAGAAACAGGGGGCCCCTATGGCTACACCTTC
NA	TRBJ2-1	TRBV24-1	few	CATSGQVHEQFF	TGTGCCACCAGTGGACAGGTCCATGAGCAGTTCTTC
TRBD2	TRBJ2-5	TRBV5-1	NA	CASSLVGRNQETQYF	TGCGCCAGCAGCTTGGTCGGGAGGAACCAAGAGACCCAGTACTTC
NA	TRBJ1-6	TRBV9	few	CASSVTAKTYNSPLHF	TGTGCCAGCAGCGTTACAGCTAAGACCTATAATTCACCCCTCCACTTT
TRBD2	TRBJ2-1	TRBV5-1	NA	CASSFGAGELYEQFF	TGCGCCAGCAGCTTTGGCGCGGGAGAATTGTATGAGCAGTTCTTC
NA	TRBJ2-2	TRBV7-2	many	CASSLGRATGELFF	TGTGCCAGCAGCTTGGGCAGAGCTACCGGGGAGCTGTTTTTT
TRBD1	TRBJ2-7	TRBV15	many	CATSRDYPTGEREQYF	TGTGCCACCAGCAGAGACTATCCGACAGGGGAGCGGGAGCAGTACTTC
TRBD1	TRBJ2-7	TRBV6-2/TRBV6-3	few	CASRQDRGDYEQYF	TGTGCCAGCAGACAGGACAGGGGGGACTACGAGCAGTACTTC
NA	TRBJ2-3	TRBV9	NA	CASSVVVGRADTQYF	TGTGCCAGCAGCGTAGTTGTGGGGAGAGCAGATACGCAGTATTTT
NA	TRBJ2-1	TRBV20-1	NA	CSASEQVWIF	TGCAGTGCTAGTGAGCAGGTGTGGATCTTC
TRBD1	TRBJ1-1	TRBV11-2	NA	CASTLGEQGDTEAFF	TGTGCCAGCACCCTAGGTGAACAGGGGGACACTGAAGCTTTCTTT
TRBD2	TRBJ2-2	TRBV7-9	few	CASRGLHNTGELFF	TGTGCCAGCAGGGGACTACACAACACCGGGGAGCTGTTTTTT
TRBD1	TRBJ1-2	TRBV7-2	many	CASSRGTGAYGYTF	TGTGCCAGCAGCCGCGGGACAGGAGCCTATGGCTACACCTTC
TRBD1	TRBJ2-1	TRBV10-3	NA	CAISGDLDRNEQFF	TGTGCCATCAGTGGAGACTTGGACAGGAATGAGCAGTTCTTC
NA	TRBJ2-7	TRBV5-6	NA	CASSSSVSSYEQYF	TGTGCCAGCAGCAGTAGCGTAAGCTCCTACGAGCAGTACTTC
TRBD1	TRBJ2-1	TRBV3-1	NA	CASSQGTGVHEQFF	TGTGCCAGCAGCCAAGGGACAGGGGTCCATGAGCAGTTCTTC
NA	TRBJ2-7	TRBV14	NA	CASSFAPGAYEQYF	TGTGCCAGCAGCTTCGCCCCCGGGGCCTACGAGCAGTACTTC
NA	TRBJ2-7	TRBV12-3/TRBV12-4	NA	CASSLGAAPYEQYF	TGTGCCAGCAGTTTAGGGGCAGCCCCCTACGAGCAGTACTTC
TRBD2	TRBJ2-7	TRBV5-1	NA	CASSLGLAGGSYEQYF	TGCGCCAGCAGCTTGGGCCTAGCGGGAGGCTCCTACGAGCAGTACTTC
TRBD1	TRBJ2-7	TRBV11-2	NA	CASSYGTGEEQYF	TGTGCCAGCAGCTACGGGACAGGGGAAGAGCAGTACTTC
TRBD1	TRBJ2-7	TRBV5-6	many	CASSLGILGDRMGEYF	TGTGCCAGCAGCTTGGGGATATTGGGGGACAGAATGGGGGAGTACTTC
TRBD2	TRBJ2-2	TRBV6-2/TRBV6-3	NA	CASSRRSGTSSGELFF	TGTGCCAGCAGTAGAAGGTCCGGGACTAGTTCCGGGGAGCTGTTTTTT
TRBD2	TRBJ2-1	TRBV7-9	NA	CASSGTSWRNEQFF	TGTGCCAGCAGCGGGACTAGCTGGCGAAATGAGCAGTTCTTC
NA	TRBJ2-3	TRBV4-3	NA	CASSQTTRSTDTQYF	TGCGCCAGCAGCCAGACTACCCGGAGCACAGATACGCAGTATTTT
NA	TRBJ2-4	TRBV20-1	NA	CSAKETGDLKNIQYF	TGCAGTGCCAAAGAGACAGGAGACCTGAAAAACATTCAGTACTTC
TRBD2	TRBJ2-1	TRBV7-6	NA	CASSWGTSGFNEQFF	TGTGCCAGCAGCTGGGGGACTAGCGGCTTCAATGAGCAGTTCTTC
NA	TRBJ2-1	TRBV13	few	CASTSEGFFRVGERMDEQFF	TGTGCCAGCACATCTGAGGGGTTTTTTAGGGTCGGCGAGAGGATGGATGAGCAGTTCTTC
TRBD2	TRBJ2-1	TRBV5-1	NA	CASSSEGLAVNEQFF	TGCGCCAGCAGCTCGGAGGGACTAGCGGTTAATGAGCAGTTCTTC
TRBD2	TRBJ2-7	TRBV10-3	few	CAISTSGSREQYF	TGTGCCATCAGCACTAGCGGGAGTAGGGAGCAGTACTTC
NA	TRBJ2-3	TRBV6-1	few	CASSEARVAGDNLDTQYF	TGTGCCAGCAGTGAAGCGCGGGTCGCAGGGGATAATTTGGATACGCAGTATTTT
NA	TRBJ2-3	TRBV7-6	few	CASSSGSVAGDTQYF	TGTGCCAGCAGCTCCGGGTCAGTGGCGGGGGATACGCAGTATTTT